The entry below gives a single T cell receptor beta chain sequence along with its context. Its specificity is not known. This specimen comes from a study of T-cell memory formation after mild COVID-19. Study-wide results and caveats: Contracting clones from day 15 to 85 showed balanced CD4/CD8; later expanders favored CD4+.

Using constant-segment primers, 5'RACE produced TCR alpha and TCR beta cDNA libraries carrying sample barcodes and UMIs. TCRdb re-derived calls from the 5' RACE reads in MiXCR, one entry per CDR3 protein. The sample has around 300,000 distinct CDR3 sequences, approximately 15% seen once. J lost 8 bases, V lost 3 bases, and 7 bases had no gene match. This CDR3 comprises 15 residues. The germline CDR1 and CDR2 sequences are LGHNA and YSLEER. The clonotype originates from a man aged 18 to 30 who had mild COVID-19 (a few samples of this study predate the infection). Cell type and time point are not known. The sequenced material came from PBMCs or a T cell subset sorted from them (not recorded which). The chain combines TRBV4-3 with TRBJ2-1, with 10 bases identical to TRBD2. The DNA for the CDR3 is TGCGCCAGCAGCCAGGGTAGCGGGGGGCCGGATGAGCAGTTCTTC. This gives the protein CASSQGSGGPDEQFF.